A single sample gave rise to the 29 T cell receptor beta chains below, sequenced in a study of blood T cell repertoires in COVID-19 (dated by TCRdb to 2018 to 2021). The library relied on the immunoSEQ multiplex PCR assay. Here the immuneACCESS table is served through TCRdb, limited to in-frame sequences with V and J called. Missing clones are a known gap in these copies; in checked studies unresolved V genes cover under half, and the rest lacks a known reason. The sample has some 40,000 clones on record, approximately 90% of them singletons. 19% of the sample is held by the ten biggest clonotypes. The sample was peripheral blood. The receptors derive from a man aged 70-80 years with acute or convalescent COVID-19.

This clone was seen only once. This sequence joins TRBV5-4 and TRBJ1-1, with 7 bases aligning to TRBD1. The CDR3 is made up of 14 amino acids. The V gene's germline CDR1 is SGHNT and CDR2 YYREEE (reference sequence). Trimming took 0 bases from V and 5 from J; bases not matched to a gene: 4. The DNA for the CDR3 is TGTGCCAGCAGCTTGGAGGGCAGGGGGACTGAAGCTTTCTTT. It is translated as CASSLEGRGTEAFF.

The chain is built from TRBV14 and TRBJ2-7; the D gene is possibly TRBD2 (5 bases). Germline V gives CDR1 SGHDN, CDR2 FVKESK. Trimming cost V 0 bases and J 0 bases, with 9 bases left between them. The CDR3 spans 15 residues. The CDR3 here is CASSQEAESSYEQYF. The DNA for the CDR3 is TGTGCCAGCAGCCAAGAAGCGGAGAGCTCCTACGAGCAGTACTTC.

This rearrangement joins TRBV24-1 to TRBJ2-3; 9 nucleotides align to TRBD2. The V segment lost 12 bases and the J segment 0 bases; nucleotides outside the gene matches: 15. This CDR3 is 17 amino acids long. Per the germline V gene, CDR1 is KGHDR and CDR2 is SFDVKD. Here the CDR3 DNA reads TGTGCCGTTTCGCCGAGGTCTAGCGGGGTGAGCACAGATACGCAGTATTTT. Translation gives CAVSPRSSGVSTDTQYF.

The rearrangement uses TRBV7-2 and TRBJ2-7; 8 positions match TRBD1. Looked up from germline, CDR1 is SGHTA and CDR2 is FQGNSA. V lost 5 bases, J lost 3 bases, and 6 bases stayed unmatched. The CDR3 is made up of 14 amino acids. DNA of the CDR3: TGTGCCAGCAGCGGACAGGGATGGAGCTACGAGCAGTACTTC. The encoded protein is CASSGQGWSYEQYF.

The chain uses TRBV6-2 or TRBV6-3 and TRBJ1-1; 8 nucleotides align to TRBD1. Germline V gives CDR1 MNHEY, CDR2 SVGEGT. The CDR3 runs 13 residues. V trimming: 4 bases; J trimming: 6 bases; junction bases outside the gene matches: 4. CDR3 in DNA: TGTGCCAGCAGTTGGACAGGGAGCCCTGAAGCTTTCTTT. It is translated as CASSWTGSPEAFF.

The V and J genes are TRBV12-5 and TRBJ2-3; 10 nucleotides agree with TRBD1. CDR1 is LGHNT, CDR2 FRNRAP, per germline. This CDR3 contains 15 residues. The V gene end was trimmed by 6 bases and the J gene end by 2 bases; junction bases not matched to a gene: 5. Here the CDR3 DNA reads TGTGCTAGTGGACCGGGACAGGGGCCCACAGATACGCAGTATTTT. Its protein is CASGPGQGPTDTQYF. Full variable domain (rest looked up from reference TRBV12-5 and TRBJ2-3): DARVTQTPRHKVTEMGQEVTMRCQPILGHNTVFWYRQTMMQGLELLAYFRNRAPLDDSGMPKDRFSAEMPDATLATLKIQPSEPRDSAVYFCASGPGQGPTDTQYFGPGTRLTVL.

V gene TRBV13 combines with J gene TRBJ2-1, with 8 bases aligning to TRBD1. Germline lookup yields CDR1 PRHDT and CDR2 FYEKMQ (reference sequence). The CDR3 covers 15 residues. With 1 base clipped from V and 6 bases from J, the junction kept 5 bases outside the gene matches. Written as DNA, the CDR3 is TGTGCCAGCAGCTTAGACCAGGGGGCGGGCAATGAGCAGTTCTTC. It specifies CASSLDQGAGNEQFF.

CDR3 coding DNA: TGTGCCAGTAGCCAGACTAGCGGGAGATTTGCCAAAAACATTCAGTACTTC. Amino acid sequence: CASSQTSGRFAKNIQYF. V usage is TRBV19 and J usage is TRBJ2-4; 12 bases are shared with TRBD2. J was trimmed by 1 base and V by 6 bases; bases with no gene match: 7. CDR3 length: 17 amino acids. Germline V gene lookup returns CDR1 LNHDA and CDR2 SQIVND (reference sequence).

This clone has just one count. The V gene is TRBV4-3, the J gene TRBJ2-4; TRBD1 is a possible D gene (6 bases). V was pared by 4 bases and J by 2 bases, with 12 bases between. Germline CDR1 reads LGHNA; CDR2 reads YSLEER. There are 15 residues in the CDR3. The chain's CDR3 is CASSPVGTTKNIQYF. The CDR3 DNA reads as TGCGCCAGCAGCCCCGTAGGGACAACCAAAAACATTCAGTACTTC.

This clone has a handful of counts. The V gene is TRBV7-8, the J gene TRBJ1-1, with unresolved D. From germline, CDR1 is SGHVS and CDR2 FQNEAQ. Trimming cost V 3 bases and J 3 bases, with 8 bases left between them. The length of the CDR3 is 13 residues. CDR3 amino acids: CASSLNSHTEAFF. For the CDR3, the DNA is TGTGCCAGCAGCTTGAACAGCCACACTGAAGCTTTCTTT.

The chain is built from TRBV6-5 and TRBJ2-3, with TRBD2 matching over 9 bases. The germline CDR1 and CDR2 sequences are MNHEY and SVGAGI. Trimming took 0 bases from V and 0 from J; bases not matched to a gene: 1. The CDR3 loop spans 16 amino acids. The CDR3 region is CASSYSSGRSTDTQYF. The CDR3 DNA is TGTGCCAGCAGTTACTCTAGCGGGAGAAGCACAGATACGCAGTATTTT.

The chain is built from TRBV10-3 and TRBJ2-7; 10 nucleotides match TRBD2. This CDR3 region has 17 residues. V was clipped by 0 bases and J by 5 bases; unmatched bases: 10. Germline V CDR1 and CDR2: ENHRY, SYGVKD. This CDR3 is CAISESWASGSRDEQYF. The CDR3 coding sequence is TGTGCCATCAGTGAGTCGTGGGCTAGCGGGAGTAGGGACGAGCAGTACTTC.

CDR3 region: CAIKGNRDRHGYTF. For the CDR3, the DNA is TGTGCCATCAAGGGAAACCGGGACAGGCATGGCTACACCTTC. This sequence joins TRBV10-3 and TRBJ1-2; 8 nucleotides match TRBD1. Unmatched junction bases numbered 10, after V lost 7 bases and J lost 6 bases. In germline, CDR1 is ENHRY, CDR2 SYGVKD. The CDR3 extends over 14 amino acids.

This chain connects TRBV4-1 to TRBJ1-2; TRBD1 aligns across 9 bases. The germline gives CDR1 MGHRA, CDR2 YSYEKL. The CDR3 contains 15 residues. V was pared by 0 bases and J by 5 bases, with 4 bases of the junction left unmatched. This chain's CDR3 is CASSQEDGTGYGYTF. DNA for the CDR3: TGCGCCAGCAGCCAAGAAGACGGGACAGGGTATGGCTACACCTTC.

The V call is TRBV5-4, the J call TRBJ1-1; TRBD1 agrees at 9 bases. The CDR3 length is 16 residues. After removal of 3 bases from V and 2 bases from J, the junction contained 8 bases not matched to a gene. The V gene's germline CDR1 is SGHNT and CDR2 YYREEE (reference sequence). For the CDR3, the DNA is TGTGCCAGCAGCTCCAGGAAACAGGGGGCAAACACTGAAGCTTTCTTT. It is translated as CASSSRKQGANTEAFF.

The genes are TRBV5-1 and TRBJ2-3, with D unclear. Germline-derived CDR1 and CDR2 are SGHRS and YFSETQ. The CDR3 loop spans 15 amino acids. Trimming took off 4 bases at V and 2 bases at J, with 14 bases between the two ends. The chain's CDR3 is CASSIAGFDTDTQYF. CDR3 coding DNA: TGCGCCAGCAGCATCGCCGGGTTCGACACAGATACGCAGTATTTT.

The V and J genes are TRBV7-9 and TRBJ2-7; no clear D. V was trimmed by 2 bases and J by 5 bases, leaving 13 bases between them. The CDR3 has 14 amino acids. Germline V gene lookup returns CDR1 SEHNR and CDR2 FQNEAQ (reference sequence). The CDR3 region is CASSLLTPRDEQYF. CDR3 in DNA: TGTGCCAGCAGCTTACTCACCCCCCGGGACGAGCAGTACTTC.

The chain is built from TRBV11-3 and TRBJ2-3, with D possibly being TRBD1 (6 bases). CDR1 SGHNT and CDR2 YENEEA come from the germline V gene. This CDR3 region has 14 residues. V shed 4 bases and J shed 1 base, with 9 bases lying between them. CDR3 sequence (DNA): TGTGCCAGCAGCTCCAGGGGCGGCACAGATACGCAGTATTTT. It specifies CASSSRGGTDTQYF.

This clone was counted a single time. The chain joins TRBV7-2 to TRBJ1-5; the D is unclear. CDR1 is SGHTA, CDR2 FQGNSA, per germline. The V end lost 8 bases, the J end lost 0 bases, and 14 bases lay between the germline ends. This CDR3 spans 15 amino acids. In DNA, the CDR3 is TGTGCCAGCTCCCTCCAGACACTTAGCAATCAGCCCCAGCATTTT. It codes for CASSLQTLSNQPQHF.

The V gene is TRBV7-9, the J gene TRBJ2-1; 7 bases fit TRBD2. The V and J ends lost 0 bases and 0 bases, in that order; junction bases with no gene match: 2. CDR3 length equals 16 residues. Germline lookup yields CDR1 SEHNR and CDR2 FQNEAQ (reference sequence). CDR3 region: CASSLAERGSYNEQFF. As DNA, the CDR3 is TGTGCCAGCAGCTTAGCCGAGCGGGGCTCCTACAATGAGCAGTTCTTC.

This clone has just one count. The gene calls are TRBV7-3 and TRBJ2-5; 9 bases are shared with TRBD2. This CDR3 is built from 17 residues. Looked up from germline, CDR1 is SGHTA and CDR2 is FQGTGA. The junction had 11 bases not matched to a gene; V was cut back by 1 base and J by 5 bases. This CDR3 is CASSLKAASGKHETQYF. The CDR3 bases are TGTGCCAGCAGCTTAAAAGCGGCTAGCGGGAAACATGAGACCCAGTACTTC.

The sample holds a few counts of this clone. This chain joins TRBV5-1 and TRBJ2-1, with D perhaps matching TRBD1 (5 bases). The CDR3 loop spans 16 amino acids. Germline CDR1 SGHRS, CDR2 YFSETQ. V was pared by 4 bases and J by 0 bases, with 14 bases between. CDR3 DNA: TGCGCCAGCAGCCTTTGGTCAGGGAACTCCTACAATGAGCAGTTCTTC. It yields the protein CASSLWSGNSYNEQFF.

The chain combines TRBV5-6 with TRBJ2-5; 7 bases match TRBD2. V was pared by 4 bases and J by 5 bases, with 14 bases of the junction left unmatched. The CDR3 is made up of 16 amino acids. The V gene's germline CDR1 is SGHDT and CDR2 YYEEEE. CDR3 nucleotide sequence: TGTGCCAGCAGCCCGGACCTGCAGGGAGGGCGGGAGACCCAGTACTTC. Amino acid sequence: CASSPDLQGGRETQYF.

This clone was observed a few times. V gene TRBV7-2 combines with J gene TRBJ2-1; D is possibly TRBD2 (6 bases). Germline-derived CDR1 and CDR2 are SGHTA and FQGNSA. Trimming removed 4 bases from V and 1 base from J, with 8 bases in between. The CDR3 totals 14 residues. CDR3 amino acids: CASSSGVSYNEQFF. The CDR3 coding sequence is TGTGCCAGCAGCTCGGGAGTGTCCTACAATGAGCAGTTCTTC.

The CDR3: CASSLLAGRGQFF. CDR3 nucleotides: TGTGCCAGCAGTTTACTAGCGGGAAGAGGGCAGTTCTTC. The chain links TRBV28 to TRBJ2-1; 9 bases line up with TRBD2. The germline CDR1 and CDR2 sequences are MDHEN and SYDVKM. J was trimmed by 12 bases and V by 2 bases; bases with no gene match: 5. This CDR3 contains 13 residues.

The V gene is TRBV28, the J gene TRBJ2-5; TRBD2 matches at 10 bases. The V gene end was trimmed by 2 bases and the J gene end by 4 bases; junction bases not matched to a gene: 7. Per the germline V gene, CDR1 is MDHEN and CDR2 is SYDVKM. The CDR3 has 16 residues. The CDR3 protein is CASSLSGRAGRETQYF. The CDR3 DNA reads TGTGCCAGCAGTTTAAGCGGGAGGGCCGGTAGAGAGACCCAGTACTTC.

V usage is TRBV20-1 and J usage is TRBJ2-1; TRBD1 agrees at 7 bases. V dropped 6 bases and J dropped 8; count of bases not matched to a gene: 4. Germline loops: CDR1 DFQATT, CDR2 SNEGSKA (reference sequence). The CDR3 consists of 11 residues. The CDR3 protein is CSAKQGDEQFF. CDR3 in DNA: TGCAGTGCGAAGCAGGGGGATGAGCAGTTCTTC.

The V call is TRBV7-3, the J call TRBJ2-5; no clear D. Trimming stripped 2 bases from V and 2 bases from J, with 9 bases between. This CDR3 has 14 amino acids. Looked up from germline, CDR1 is SGHTA and CDR2 is FQGTGA. The DNA for the CDR3 is TGTGCCAGCAGCTTAGGCTCGGGTCAAGAGACCCAGTACTTC. Translating gives CASSLGSGQETQYF. Using reference TRBV7-3 and TRBJ2-5 for the parts outside the CDR3, the full variable domain is GAGVSQTPSNKVTEKGKYVELRCDPISGHTALYWYRQSLGQGPEFLIYFQGTGAADDSGLPNDRFFAVRPEGSVSTLKIQRTERGDSAVYLCASSLGSGQETQYFGPGTRLLVL.

The chain combines TRBV2 with TRBJ1-4; D ambiguous. In germline, CDR1 is SNHLY, CDR2 FYNNEI. V lost 6 bases to trimming and J lost 0 bases, with 17 bases between them. The CDR3 consists of 17 residues. CDR3 region: CASSINAVSATNEKLFF. In nucleotides, the CDR3 is TGTGCCAGCAGCATAAATGCAGTCTCCGCAACTAATGAAAAACTGTTTTTT.